These 9 T cell receptor beta chains were sequenced from one sample in a study of T cell responses to AZD1222 COVID-19 vaccine. Clones were read by immunoSEQ multiplex PCR, and TCRdb kept only the in-frame ones, dropping some. The profile shows about 140,000 clones, around 90% of them singletons. This specimen was peripheral blood, taken on day 0 of AZD1222 vaccination. The receptor source for this set is an adult in good health.

This chain joins TRBV7-2 and TRBJ1-6, with a weak D call TRBD1 (5 bases). Germline CDR1 SGHTA, CDR2 FQGNSA. The CDR3 has 15 residues. The V and J ends lost 1 base and 7 bases respectively, with 11 bases between them. The CDR3 sequence is CASSLVQGYNSPLHF. The CDR3 DNA follows: TGTGCCAGCAGCTTAGTTCAGGGCTACAATTCACCCCTCCACTTT.

The chain couples TRBV5-6 to TRBJ1-1, with D possibly being TRBD1 (5 bases). The length of the CDR3 is 15 residues. Germline loops: CDR1 SGHDT, CDR2 YYEEEE. Between the trimmed V and J ends, which lost 2 bases and 8 bases, there was a span of 19 bases. CDR3 coding DNA: TGTGCCAGCAGCTTTACACCGGGGGAAACATTAGAAGCTTTCTTT. This encodes CASSFTPGETLEAFF.

This chain uses TRBV4-3 with TRBJ2-7, with D perhaps assigned TRBD1 or TRBD2 (5 bases each). This CDR3 is 16 amino acids long. Trimming stripped 0 bases from V and 1 base from J, with 13 bases between. Looked up from germline, CDR1 is LGHNA and CDR2 is YSLEER. CDR3 DNA sequence: TGCGCCAGCAGCCAAGATCCCGGGACGCAATCCTACGAGCAGTACTTC. Translation: CASSQDPGTQSYEQYF.

V usage is TRBV19 and J usage is TRBJ2-3; 7 nucleotides agree with TRBD1. Germline V gene lookup returns CDR1 LNHDA and CDR2 SQIVND (reference sequence). Losses at the gene ends were 2 bases for V and 0 bases for J; bases not matched to a gene: 5. The CDR3 is 16 amino acids. The CDR3 spells CASSIRTRGSTDTQYF. In DNA, the CDR3 is TGTGCCAGTAGTATAAGGACCAGGGGGAGCACAGATACGCAGTATTTT.

This chain connects TRBV10-3 to TRBJ2-1; D gene uncertain. Per germline, CDR1 ENHRY and CDR2 SYGVKD. The CDR3 sequence is 13 residues long. The V and J ends lost 3 bases and 0 bases respectively, with 3 bases between them. DNA for the CDR3: TGTGCCATCAGTGATAGCTCCTACAATGAGCAGTTCTTC. Residues: CAISDSSYNEQFF.

The chain joins TRBV6-1 to TRBJ1-4, with D possibly being TRBD1 (5 bases). This CDR3 spans 17 amino acids. V lost 1 base, J lost 3 bases, and 15 bases lay in between. The V gene's germline CDR1 is MNHNS and CDR2 SASEGT. The chain's CDR3 is CASSEDVRRGPNEKLFF. CDR3 bases: TGTGCCAGCAGTGAAGACGTACGGAGGGGACCTAATGAAAAACTGTTTTTT.

The chain is built from TRBV12-1 and TRBJ2-5. TRBV12-1 is recorded as a pseudogene. CDR3 length equals 19 residues. As DNA, the CDR3 is TGTGCCAGCAGCTCCCCTTCCGGCCCCCATAATGGATCGCAAGAGACCCAGTACTTC. This gives the protein CASSSPSGPHNGSQETQYF.

There are a few counts of this clone. The chain links TRBV3-1 (or the pseudogene TRBV3-2) to TRBJ2-6; D is perhaps TRBD1 (6 bases). Between the trimmed V and J ends, which lost 0 bases and 4 bases, there was a span of 19 bases. CDR3 length: 19 amino acids. Germline V gives CDR1 LGHDT, CDR2 YNNKEL (reference sequence). The CDR3 nucleotides are TGTGCCAGCAGCCAAGAGAGGGGGACCCCACGGAAGGGGGCCAACGTCCTGACTTTC. It yields the protein CASSQERGTPRKGANVLTF.

This clone has a single count. The rearrangement joins TRBV15 to TRBJ1-5; no clear D gene. V lost 0 bases, J lost 7 bases, and 10 bases lay in between. Germline CDR1 is LNHNV and CDR2 is YYDKDF (reference sequence). CDR3 length equals 14 residues. This chain's CDR3 is CATSRDRAAQPQHF. In DNA, the CDR3 is TGTGCCACCAGCAGAGATCGGGCAGCACAGCCCCAGCATTTT.